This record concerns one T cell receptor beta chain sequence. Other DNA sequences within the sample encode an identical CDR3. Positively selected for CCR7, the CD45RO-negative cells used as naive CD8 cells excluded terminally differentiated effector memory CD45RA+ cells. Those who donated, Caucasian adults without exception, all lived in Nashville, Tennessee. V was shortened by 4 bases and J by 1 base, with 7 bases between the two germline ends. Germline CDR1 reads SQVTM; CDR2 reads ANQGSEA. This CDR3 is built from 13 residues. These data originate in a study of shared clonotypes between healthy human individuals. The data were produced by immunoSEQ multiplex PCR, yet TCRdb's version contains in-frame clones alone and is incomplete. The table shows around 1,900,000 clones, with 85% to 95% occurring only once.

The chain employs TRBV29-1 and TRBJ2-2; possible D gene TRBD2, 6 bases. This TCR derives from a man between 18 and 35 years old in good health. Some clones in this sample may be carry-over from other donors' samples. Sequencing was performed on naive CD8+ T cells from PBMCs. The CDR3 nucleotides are TGCAGCGTTGTGGGGGGGAACACCGGGGAGCTGTTTTTT. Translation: CSVVGGNTGELFF.